Listed below are T cell receptor beta chains from one sample, sequenced in a study of T cell responses to AZD1222 COVID-19 vaccine. Clones were read by immunoSEQ multiplex PCR, and TCRdb kept only the in-frame ones, dropping some. The sample lists 90,000 to 150,000 clones, roughly 88% seen once, with around 3.5% in the top ten. The specimen was peripheral blood, collected on day 0 of AZD1222 vaccination. These receptors came from an adult in good health. Each CDR3 is given with its conserved first and last residue. D genes are given only for firm matches. Clone size, where shown, is once, few, many, or a class for clones that have expanded.

CDR3 protein | CDR3 DNA | J gene | D gene | V gene | clone size
CATSREDRVVDGYTF | TGTGCCACCAGCAGAGAGGACAGGGTGGTCGATGGCTACACCTTC | TRBJ1-2 | TRBD1 | TRBV15 | -
CASSRGSSPLHF | TGTGCCAGCAGTCGGGGAAGTTCACCCCTCCACTTT | TRBJ1-6 | - | TRBV6-5 | -
CASSVALGEKLFF | TGTGCCAGCAGCGTAGCGCTGGGTGAAAAACTGTTTTTT | TRBJ1-4 | - | TRBV9 | -
CSARENGELFF | TGCAGTGCTAGAGAGAACGGGGAGCTGTTTTTT | TRBJ2-2 | - | TRBV20-1 | -
CASSRTGSNEKLFF | TGTGCCAGCAGTAGGACAGGGAGTAATGAAAAACTGTTTTTT | TRBJ1-4 | TRBD1 | TRBV9 | -
CASSEEGGESHGYTF | TGTGCCAGCAGTGAAGAGGGGGGAGAGTCTCATGGCTACACCTTC | TRBJ1-2 | - | TRBV6-4 | -
CASSSDRGRFSPLHF | TGTGCCAGCAGCTCGGACAGGGGAAGGTTTTCACCCCTCCACTTT | TRBJ1-6 | TRBD1 | TRBV5-8 | -
CSVDMGADTEAFF | TGCAGCGTTGATATGGGGGCAGACACTGAAGCTTTCTTT | TRBJ1-1 | - | TRBV29-1 | many
CAISESNRGKDTQYF | TGTGCCATCAGTGAGTCGAACAGGGGGAAAGATACGCAGTATTTT | TRBJ2-3 | TRBD1 | TRBV10-3 | -
CASRTGAYNEQFF | TGTGCCAGCAGGACAGGGGCCTACAATGAGCAGTTCTTC | TRBJ2-1 | TRBD1 | TRBV2 | -
CASSPSSSAGTGELFF | TGTGCCAGCAGCCCTTCCTCTAGCGCCGGCACCGGGGAGCTGTTTTTT | TRBJ2-2 | - | TRBV11-2 | many
CASRGMGDTGELFF | TGTGCCAGCAGGGGGATGGGGGACACCGGGGAGCTGTTTTTT | TRBJ2-2 | - | TRBV6-4 | -